The T cell receptor (beta chain) under discussion was sequenced for a study of cytomegalovirus exposure and HLA in healthy donors. Study information: Of 350 to 400 genotyped donors, roughly 81% grouped in the Caucasian-associated ancestry cluster.

Primers included in the PCR were 60 Vbeta and 13 Jbeta primers. Some clones are missing from TCRdb's copy, which holds only in-frame ones; the method was immunoSEQ multiplex PCR. The table lists tens of thousands of clones. Points on this clone: Its antigen remains unknown.

The V end was cut by 5 bases, the J end by 7 bases, with 12 bases between. CDR1 and CDR2 from the germline V gene are MNHNY and SVGAGI (reference sequence). The CDR3 covers 13 residues. General observations from the study: Association of a missense DCLRE1C variant with TCR beta V- and J-gene trimming was reported in a later analysis. There were around 160 TCR beta chains listed as cytomegalovirus-associated. Per published accounts, TCR beta sequences correctly predicted the HLA-A and HLA-B alleles of most subjects.

Input material: PBMCs. This TCR was sampled from a man in his fifties in good health and CMV-seronegative. The chain has TRBV6-6 and TRBJ1-5; TRBD1 might be the D (6 bases). In nucleotides, the CDR3 is TGTGCCAGCAGTCACCAGGGGAGCCAGCCCCAGCATTTT. Amino acids: CASSHQGSQPQHF.